The rows below give T cell receptor beta chains drawn from one sample of a study of CD8+CD57+ T cells in acquired aplastic anemia. TCRdb reanalysed the reads using MiXCR and keeps one entry per CDR3 protein. The sample yields 100,000 to 130,000 distinct CDR3 sequences, 40% to 60% seen once. The sample comprised sorted CD4+, CD8+, or CD8+CD57+ T cells (not recorded which) from PBMCs. The receptors derive from a human donor in good health, serving as a control. CDR3s include the opening cysteine and the closing phenylalanine or tryptophan. The D gene is left open where the match is weak. Size tells how often a clone was seen (once, few, many) or the class of an expanded clone, and some rows leave it out.

CDR3aa | CDR3nt | d_gene | abundance | v_gene | len | j_gene
CASSYLGGGTDTQYF | TGTGCCAGCAGTTACCTGGGGGGCGGCACAGATACGCAGTATTTT | - | many | TRBV6-5 | 15 | TRBJ2-3
CASRPGQAYEQYF | TGTGCCAGCAGACCGGGACAAGCCTACGAGCAGTACTTC | - | many | TRBV6-2/TRBV6-3 | 13 | TRBJ2-7
CASSQGASYTTNEKLFF | TGTGCCAGCAGCCAAGGTGCCAGTTACACAACTAATGAAAAACTGTTTTTT | - | many | TRBV14 | 17 | TRBJ1-4
CASSDTGPGNTIYF | TGTGCCAGCAGCGACACAGGGCCGGGAAACACCATATATTTT | - | - | TRBV7-2 | 14 | TRBJ1-3
CASSFNTGEQYF | TGTGCCAGCAGCTTCAACACCGGCGAGCAGTACTTC | - | - | TRBV12-3/TRBV12-4 | 12 | TRBJ2-7
CASGALYNEKLFF | TGTGCCAGCGGTGCCCTCTATAATGAAAAACTGTTTTTT | - | - | TRBV10-3 | 13 | TRBJ1-4
CASSPLAGGNNEQFF | TGTGCCAGCAGTCCCCTAGCGGGGGGCAACAATGAGCAGTTCTTC | TRBD2 | few | TRBV7-3 | 15 | TRBJ2-1
CSARDRPGLSVTEAFF | TGCAGTGCTAGAGATAGGCCAGGACTTTCCGTCACTGAAGCTTTCTTT | - | many | TRBV20-1 | 16 | TRBJ1-1
CASSLGTSLTDTQYF | TGTGCCAGCAGCTTAGGGACTAGTCTCACAGATACGCAGTATTTT | TRBD2 | - | TRBV7-6 | 15 | TRBJ2-3
CASRTGDNEQFF | TGCGCCAGCAGGACAGGGGACAATGAGCAGTTCTTC | TRBD1 | many | TRBV10-2 | 12 | TRBJ2-1
CASSLDQWGWPQHF | TGTGCCAGCAGTTTGGACCAATGGGGCTGGCCCCAGCATTTT | - | many | TRBV12-3/TRBV12-4 | 14 | TRBJ1-5
CASSHPGLAYEQYF | TGTGCCAGCAGCCATCCTGGACTAGCCTACGAGCAGTACTTC | TRBD2 | many | TRBV14 | 14 | TRBJ2-7
CASSLEAGTGGNTIYF | TGTGCCAGCAGCTTAGAAGCGGGTACCGGTGGAAACACCATATATTTT | - | many | TRBV11-2 | 16 | TRBJ1-3
CASSDRGGAGQETQYF | TGTGCCAGCAGCGATCGGGGTGGGGCGGGGCAAGAGACCCAGTACTTC | - | many | TRBV13 | 16 | TRBJ2-5
CASSLNPGKGTTEAFF | TGTGCCAGCAGTTTGAATCCGGGAAAGGGAACCACTGAAGCTTTCTTT | - | - | TRBV27 | 16 | TRBJ1-1
CATSDPSRDNTDTQYF | TGTGCCACCAGTGACCCGTCCCGGGACAACACAGATACGCAGTACTTT | - | once | TRBV24-1 | 16 | TRBJ2-3
CASSAPYRVYNEQFF | TGTGCCAGCAGTGCGCCTTACAGGGTTTACAATGAGCAGTTCTTC | - | few | TRBV25-1 | 15 | TRBJ2-1
CASRDTGEEDGYTF | TGTGCCAGCAGAGATACAGGGGAGGAGGATGGCTACACCTTC | TRBD1 | few | TRBV5-4 | 14 | TRBJ1-2
CASSTRDTEAFF | TGTGCCAGTAGTACGAGGGACACTGAAGCTTTCTTT | - | - | TRBV19 | 12 | TRBJ1-1
CASRGFNEKLFF | TGTGCCAGCAGGGGCTTTAATGAAAAACTGTTTTTT | - | - | TRBV2 | 12 | TRBJ1-4
CASSLADRDIGSPLHF | TGTGCCAGCAGCTTAGCGGACAGGGACATAGGTTCACCCCTCCACTTT | TRBD1 | once | TRBV7-7 | 16 | TRBJ1-6
CAISEGSDTQYF | TGTGCCATCAGTGAGGGGTCAGATACGCAGTATTTT | - | - | TRBV10-3 | 12 | TRBJ2-3
CGAREGYEQYF | TGCGGTGCTAGAGAGGGATACGAGCAGTACTTC | - | many | TRBV20-1 | 11 | TRBJ2-7
CASSPDSRYGYTF | TGTGCCAGCAGTCCGGACAGCCGTTATGGCTACACCTTC | - | - | TRBV7-9 | 13 | TRBJ1-2
CASSLARGPYEQYF | TGTGCCAGCAGCTTAGCTCGCGGGCCCTACGAGCAGTACTTC | - | few | TRBV7-9 | 14 | TRBJ2-7
CASSSQPGGSELADTQYF | TGTGCCAGCAGCTCCCAACCGGGGGGCTCAGAATTAGCAGATACGCAGTATTTT | - | few | TRBV25-1 | 18 | TRBJ2-3
CASSARMGYEQYF | TGTGCCAGCAGCGCACGGATGGGCTACGAGCAGTACTTC | - | many | TRBV9 | 13 | TRBJ2-7
CASSEGGETDTQYF | TGTGCCAGCAGTGAGGGGGGAGAGACAGATACGCAGTATTTT | - | - | TRBV25-1 | 14 | TRBJ2-3
CASTGDDEKLFF | TGTGCCAGCACAGGGGATGACGAAAAACTGTTTTTT | - | many | TRBV2 | 12 | TRBJ1-4
CASTAGTTFNEQFF | TGTGCCAGCACAGCCGGGACAACTTTCAATGAGCAGTTCTTC | - | - | TRBV6-1 | 14 | TRBJ2-1
CASSARGERGADEQYF | TGTGCCAGCAGTGCTAGAGGGGAACGGGGGGCGGACGAGCAGTACTTC | - | few | TRBV25-1 | 16 | TRBJ2-7
CASSEGQTSTDTQYF | TGTGCCAGCAGCGAGGGACAAACTAGCACAGATACGCAGTATTTC | - | - | TRBV2 | 15 | TRBJ2-3
CASSGGGGDEQYF | TGTGCCAGCAGTGGGGGGGGCGGGGACGAGCAGTACTTC | - | few | TRBV25-1 | 13 | TRBJ2-7
CASSEYDRGYERYF | TGTGCCAGCAGTGAATATGACAGGGGCTACGAGCGGTACTTC | TRBD1 | - | TRBV25-1 | 14 | TRBJ2-7
CASSLMGGDTSNF | TGTGCCAGCAGCTTAATGGGGGGGGACACCTCGAACTTC | - | - | TRBV7-3 | 13 | TRBJ2-1
CASSGLRYEQYF | TGTGCCAGCAGCGGTCTTCGGTACGAGCAGTACTTC | - | many | TRBV6-1 | 12 | TRBJ2-7
CASSPGLRNNEQFF | TGTGCCAGCAGCCCGGGACTGAGGAACAATGAGCAGTTCTTC | - | - | TRBV12-3/TRBV12-4 | 14 | TRBJ2-1
CASSLLDTMNTEAFF | TGTGCCAGCAGTCTCCTAGACACGATGAACACTGAAGCTTTCTTT | - | once | TRBV6-1 | 15 | TRBJ1-1
CASSEGTEVTQYF | TGTGCCAGCAGCGAAGGGACAGAGGTTACGCAGTATTTT | TRBD1 | many | TRBV5-5 | 13 | TRBJ2-3
CASSVDWGTEAFF | TGTGCCAGCAGCGTAGATTGGGGGACTGAAGCTTTCTTT | - | - | TRBV9 | 13 | TRBJ1-1
CASSYVEGLAGWMSYNEQFF | TGTGCCAGCAGTTACGTCGAGGGACTAGCGGGGTGGATGTCCTACAATGAGCAGTTCTTC | TRBD2 | - | TRBV6-2/TRBV6-3 | 20 | TRBJ2-1
CASTTGNSPLHF | TGTGCCAGTACGACAGGGAATTCACCCCTCCACTTT | TRBD1 | once | TRBV2 | 12 | TRBJ1-6